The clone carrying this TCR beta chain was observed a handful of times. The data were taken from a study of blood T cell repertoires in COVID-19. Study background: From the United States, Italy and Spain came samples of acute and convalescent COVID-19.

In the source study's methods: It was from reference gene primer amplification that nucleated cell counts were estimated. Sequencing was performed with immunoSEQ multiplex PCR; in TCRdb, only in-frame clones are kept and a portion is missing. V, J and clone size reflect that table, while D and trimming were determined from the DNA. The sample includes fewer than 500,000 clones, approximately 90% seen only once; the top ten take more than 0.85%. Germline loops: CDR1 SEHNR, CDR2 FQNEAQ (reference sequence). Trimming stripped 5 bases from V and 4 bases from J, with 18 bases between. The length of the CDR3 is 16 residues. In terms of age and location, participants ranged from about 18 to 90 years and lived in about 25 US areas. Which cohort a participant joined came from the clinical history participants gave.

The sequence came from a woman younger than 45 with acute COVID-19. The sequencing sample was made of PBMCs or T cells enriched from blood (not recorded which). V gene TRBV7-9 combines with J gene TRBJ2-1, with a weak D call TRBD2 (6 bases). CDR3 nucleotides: TGTGCCAGCAGCCCAAGGAGCGGGTCTGGATACAATGAGCAGTTCTTC. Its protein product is CASSPRSGSGYNEQFF.